A single sample is the source of the 30 T cell receptor beta chains below, sequenced in a study of OX40 agonist ivuxolimab in advanced cancers. This table comes from immunoSEQ multiplex PCR, and its TCRdb copy is limited to in-frame clones, with some not included. The sample has approximately 33,000 clones, approximately 91% seen once. The sample was CD4+ or CD8+ T cells sorted from blood, taken in a trial of the OX40 agonist ivuxolimab. The receptors derive from an adult with an advanced solid tumor such as melanoma, head and neck, liver or kidney cancer.

The chain is built from TRBV7-6 and TRBJ1-3, with D unclear. The germline V gene has CDR1 SGHVS and CDR2 FNYEAQ. This CDR3 spans 17 amino acids. V was trimmed by 0 bases and J by 0 bases, leaving 12 bases between them. CDR3 amino acids: CASSLADGPNSGNTIYF. The CDR3 DNA reads as TGTGCCAGCAGCTTAGCCGATGGACCGAACTCTGGAAACACCATATATTTT.

The chain joins TRBV19 to TRBJ1-1; 9 nucleotides line up with TRBD1. Trimming took 5 bases from V and 1 from J; bases not matched to a gene: 2. In germline, CDR1 is LNHDA, CDR2 SQIVND (reference sequence). The CDR3 has 14 amino acids. Written as DNA, the CDR3 is TGTGCCAGTAGTTTGGGACAGGGGAACACTGAAGCTTTCTTT. Its translation is CASSLGQGNTEAFF.

This sequence joins TRBV4-1 and TRBJ2-5, with D possibly being TRBD1 (5 bases). TRBJ2-7 matches the DNA end more closely, so the J call is doubtful. The CDR3 is made up of 15 amino acids. Germline CDR1 reads MGHRA; CDR2 reads YSYEKL. CDR3 sequence: CASSQVSDSSYEQYF. CDR3 coding DNA: TGCGCCAGCAGCCAAGTTTCAGACAGCTCCTACGAGCAGTACTTC.

This clone was found a few times. The V and J genes are TRBV2 and TRBJ1-2; no firm D call. The V gene's germline CDR1 is SNHLY and CDR2 FYNNEI. V lost 6 bases to trimming and J lost 3 bases, with 17 bases between them. The CDR3 spans 15 residues. The CDR3, as DNA: TGTGCCAGCAGGGGGATGGAGGGAGACGACTATGGCTACACCTTC. Protein product: CASRGMEGDDYGYTF.

This clone has just a few counts. V usage is TRBV29-1 and J usage is TRBJ2-1; 7 bases map to TRBD2. V was pared by 5 bases and J by 1 base, with 5 bases of the junction left unmatched. The CDR3 runs to 14 residues. Germline V gene data show CDR1 as SQVTM and CDR2 as ANQGSEA. Here the CDR3 reads CSVFWRESYNEQFF. The CDR3 bases are TGCAGCGTTTTCTGGCGGGAGTCCTACAATGAGCAGTTCTTC.

This clone was detected only a few times. The chain uses TRBV29-1 and TRBJ2-7, with TRBD2 identical over 9 bases. V lost 6 bases, J lost 0 bases, and 3 bases stayed unmatched. Germline-derived CDR1 and CDR2 are SQVTM and ANQGSEA. The CDR3 runs to 13 residues. The CDR3 sequence: CSVPSGISYEQYF. The CDR3 DNA follows: TGCAGCGTACCTAGCGGGATCTCCTACGAGCAGTACTTC.

The V and J genes are TRBV28 and TRBJ2-5; tentative D call: TRBD2 (7 bases). The end of the DNA fits TRBJ2-7 better, so the J call may be wrong. This CDR3 spans 13 amino acids. Germline V CDR1 and CDR2: MDHEN, SYDVKM. The CDR3 DNA reads as TGTGCCAGTCGTTGGGGGGGCGAGGACGAGCAGTACTTC. Translation gives CASRWGGEDEQYF.

This sequence joins TRBV4-3 and TRBJ2-7; D unresolved. The CDR3 spans 15 residues. Germline assignment: CDR1 LGHNA and CDR2 YSLEER. Trimming shortened V by 1 base and J by 0 bases, and 10 bases separated the two germline ends. The CDR3: CASSQGISSSYEQYF. The CDR3 DNA sequence: TGCGCCAGCAGCCAAGGGATTAGCAGCTCCTACGAGCAGTACTTC.

Remarks on this clone: At one boundary the junction diverges from the germline segment, which might be a read error. The chain is built from TRBV2 and TRBJ2-7; D perhaps matches TRBD1 (5 bases). Germline V gene lookup returns CDR1 SNHLY and CDR2 FYNNEI. The CDR3 totals 12 residues. CDR3 sequence reads: CASSEEGPPSCF. CDR3 DNA: TGTGCCAGCAGTGAAGAGGGGCCCCCCTCGTGCTTC.

The chain employs TRBV18 and TRBJ2-3; D remains unclear. Between the trimmed V and J ends, which lost 4 bases and 5 bases, there was a span of 16 bases. The germline gives CDR1 KGHSH, CDR2 LQKENI. The CDR3 runs 15 residues. The CDR3 loop reads CASSRIEKYEDTQYF. CDR3 coding DNA: TGTGCCAGCTCACGGATTGAAAAATACGAAGATACGCAGTATTTT.

This chain links TRBV4-1 with TRBJ2-7, with 9 bases that match TRBD1. V shed 1 base, J shed 4 bases, and the junction held 5 bases outside the gene matches. Germline CDR1 is MGHRA and CDR2 is YSYEKL. The CDR3 is 15 residues long. Written as DNA, the CDR3 is TGCGCCAGCAGCCAAGGGGACAGGGCCCTTTACGAGCAGTACTTC. Translating gives CASSQGDRALYEQYF.

This chain joins TRBV10-3 and TRBJ2-7, with 7 bases lining up with TRBD2. Unmatched junction bases numbered 4, after V lost 3 bases and J lost 2 bases. CDR3 length equals 14 residues. Per germline, CDR1 ENHRY and CDR2 SYGVKD. This chain's CDR3 is CAISELATTYEQYF. The CDR3, as DNA: TGTGCCATCAGTGAACTAGCGACCACCTACGAGCAGTACTTC.

The chain recombines TRBV7-9 with TRBJ1-1; D remains unclear. This CDR3 spans 13 amino acids. The V end was cut by 5 bases, the J end by 11 bases, with 18 bases between. Germline V gives CDR1 SEHNR, CDR2 FQNEAQ (reference sequence). CDR3 sequence reads: CASSLLSAGGAFF. The CDR3 nucleotides are TGTGCCAGCAGCCTACTTAGCGCCGGAGGGGCTTTCTTT.

The gene calls are TRBV7-9 and TRBJ1-6; 9 positions agree with TRBD1. Germline V lookup: CDR1 SEHNR, CDR2 FQNEAQ (reference sequence). The length of the CDR3 is 14 residues. With 5 bases clipped from V and 7 bases from J, the junction kept 3 bases outside the gene matches. CDR3 nucleotides: TGTGCCAGCAGCCCGGACAGGGGCAATTCACCCCTCCACTTT. As protein: CASSPDRGNSPLHF.

The gene calls are TRBV2 and TRBJ1-2, with TRBD1 as a possible D gene (6 bases). V shed 6 bases and J shed 5 bases, with 16 bases lying between them. Germline lookup yields CDR1 SNHLY and CDR2 FYNNEI. CDR3 length: 14 amino acids. In DNA, the CDR3 is TGTGCCAGCAGGTTACAGGGTGGGGAGTATGGCTACACCTTC. Translating gives CASRLQGGEYGYTF.

V and J are TRBV9 and TRBJ2-7; D is tentatively TRBD1 or TRBD2 (5 bases each). Germline V gene data show CDR1 as SGDLS and CDR2 as YYNGEE. The CDR3 loop spans 15 amino acids. Trimming shortened V by 0 bases and J by 4 bases, and 14 bases separated the two germline ends. Written as DNA, the CDR3 is TGTGCCAGCAGCGTAGTAGGGGACGGTGTTTACGAGCAGTACTTC. This encodes CASSVVGDGVYEQYF.

The chain employs TRBV11-2 and TRBJ2-1; D is unresolved. The germline V gene encodes CDR1 SGHAT and CDR2 FQNNGV. V lost 5 bases and J 5 bases, leaving 7 bases between the germline ends. The CDR3 is 12 residues long. CDR3 coding DNA: TGTGCCAGCAGCCTTGTCGACAATGAGCAGTTCTTC. Translated, it gives CASSLVDNEQFF.

This clone occurred once. V and J are TRBV6-5 and TRBJ2-1, with D perhaps assigned TRBD1 or TRBD2 (6 bases each). Trimming removed 6 bases from V and 9 bases from J, with 18 bases in between. The CDR3 is 14 residues long. Per the germline V gene, CDR1 is MNHEY and CDR2 is SVGAGI. Written as DNA, the CDR3 is TGTGCCAGCAGCCCGGAAGGGGGGTGGGTTGAGCAGTTCTTC. It specifies CASSPEGGWVEQFF.

V gene TRBV29-1 combines with J gene TRBJ1-2, with 7 positions matching TRBD1. V lost 5 bases to trimming and J lost 4 bases; unmatched junction nucleotides: 7. Looked up from germline, CDR1 is SQVTM and CDR2 is ANQGSEA. The CDR3 has 13 amino acids. CDR3 DNA sequence: TGCAGCGTTCCCGACAGGGCGGGCTATGGCTACACCTTC. Protein: CSVPDRAGYGYTF.

The V and J genes are TRBV27 and TRBJ2-1; the match to TRBD2 covers 9 bases. This CDR3 is built from 15 residues. With 3 bases clipped from V and 0 bases from J, the junction kept 0 bases outside the gene matches. Per germline, CDR1 MNHEY and CDR2 SMNVEV (reference sequence). The CDR3 region has the DNA TGTGCCAGCAGTTTTAGCGGGAGCTCCTACAATGAGCAGTTCTTC. It specifies CASSFSGSSYNEQFF.

The rearrangement links TRBV19 to TRBJ1-2, with D maybe TRBD1 (5 bases). The V end lost 3 bases, the J end lost 0 bases, and 11 bases lay between the germline ends. Germline assignment: CDR1 LNHDA and CDR2 SQIVND (reference sequence). The CDR3 is 15 amino acids. The CDR3 protein is CASSIPGRTNYGYTF. CDR3 bases: TGTGCCAGTAGTATCCCGGGACGGACTAACTATGGCTACACCTTC.

The rearrangement links TRBV7-8 to TRBJ2-2, with D unresolved. Germline CDR1 reads SGHVS; CDR2 reads FQNEAQ. Trimming stripped 6 bases from V and 5 bases from J, with 7 bases between. The CDR3 is 12 amino acids. For the CDR3, the DNA is TGTGCCAGCAGTCTAGATACCGGGGAGCTGTTTTTT. Translation: CASSLDTGELFF.

V gene TRBV30 combines with J gene TRBJ2-7; TRBD2 matches at 10 bases. The ends lost 0 bases at V and 4 bases at J; junction bases unmatched: 12. Germline lookup yields CDR1 GTSNPN and CDR2 SVGIG (reference sequence). CDR3 size: 17 residues. The CDR3 is CAWSVGLAVQPPYEQYF. The CDR3 DNA follows: TGTGCCTGGAGTGTTGGACTAGCGGTCCAGCCCCCTTACGAGCAGTACTTC.

V usage is TRBV5-6 and J usage is TRBJ1-2; possible D gene TRBD1, 6 bases. Trimming cost V 4 bases and J 8 bases, with 21 bases left between them. The CDR3 is made up of 15 amino acids. Germline CDR1 and CDR2: SGHDT and YYEEEE. This CDR3 reads CASSPVASGVEGYTF. In nucleotides, the CDR3 is TGTGCCAGCAGCCCAGTGGCTTCAGGGGTTGAAGGCTACACCTTC.

The chain employs TRBV15 and TRBJ1-1; unclear D gene. This CDR3 has 11 amino acids. CDR1 is LNHNV and CDR2 is YYDKDF in the germline V gene (reference sequence). V shed 8 bases and J shed 2 bases, with 6 bases lying between them. CDR3 loop: CATLGNTEAFF. CDR3 nucleotide sequence: TGTGCCACCTTAGGTAACACTGAAGCTTTCTTT. The full variable domain, in which reference TRBV15 and TRBJ1-1 provide the parts outside the CDR3, is DAMVIQNPRYQVTQFGKPVTLSCSQTLNHNVMYWYQQKSSQAPKLLFHYYDKDFNNEADTPDNFQSRRPNTSFCFLDIRSPGLGDTAMYLCATLGNTEAFFGQGTRLTVV.

This rearrangement joins TRBV7-6 to TRBJ2-1, with TRBD2 matching 9 bases. Per germline, CDR1 SGHVS and CDR2 FNYEAQ. V was clipped by 3 bases and J by 4 bases; unmatched bases: 4. This CDR3 is built from 15 residues. The CDR3 sequence: CASSFIAGAYNEQFF. In DNA, the CDR3 is TGTGCCAGCAGCTTTATAGCGGGAGCTTACAATGAGCAGTTCTTC.

V is TRBV7-9 and J is TRBJ2-1; maybe TRBD2 (6 bases). V was pared by 5 bases and J by 10 bases, with 18 bases between. The germline V gene has CDR1 SEHNR and CDR2 FQNEAQ (reference sequence). CDR3 length equals 14 residues. The CDR3 DNA reads as TGTGCCAGCAGCCCAGTGCTGGGGGGAAAAGAGCAGTTCTTC. It translates to CASSPVLGGKEQFF. The whole variable domain, filled in from reference TRBV7-9 and TRBJ2-1, reads DTGVSQNPRHKITKRGQNVTFRCDPISEHNRLYWYRQTLGQGPEFLTYFQNEAQLEKSRLLSDRFSAERPKGSFSTLEIQRTEQGDSAMYLCASSPVLGGKEQFFGPGTRLTVL.

The chain recombines TRBV27 with TRBJ1-2, with 7 bases that match TRBD1. J was trimmed by 2 bases and V by 3 bases; bases with no gene match: 6. The length of the CDR3 is 15 residues. Germline V CDR1 and CDR2: MNHEY, SMNVEV (reference sequence). CDR3: CASSFGEGANYGYTF. The CDR3 DNA sequence: TGTGCCAGCAGTTTTGGCGAGGGGGCGAACTATGGCTACACCTTC.

The V gene is TRBV11-2, the J gene TRBJ1-1; maybe TRBD1 (5 bases). Germline CDR1 reads SGHAT; CDR2 reads FQNNGV. Trimming removed 6 bases at V and 10 bases at J, with 12 bases between. This CDR3 contains 11 residues. This CDR3 reads CASSHLGGAFF. The CDR3 DNA reads TGTGCCAGCAGTCACCTTGGGGGAGCTTTCTTT.

This rearrangement joins TRBV9 to TRBJ2-3; the D gene is possibly TRBD1 (6 bases). CDR1 is SGDLS, CDR2 YYNGEE, per germline. The V and J ends lost 6 bases and 2 bases respectively, with 13 bases between them. The CDR3 consists of 14 residues. CDR3 sequence reads: CASTPTGFTDTQYF. The CDR3 DNA follows: TGTGCCAGCACCCCGACAGGATTCACAGATACGCAGTATTTT.